The 29 T cell receptor beta chains below all came from one sample that was sequenced in a study of OX40 agonist ivuxolimab in advanced cancers. Libraries came from the immunoSEQ multiplex PCR assay. TCRdb carries this immuneACCESS record with in-frame sequences only. Its versions omit some clonotypes, under half of them owing to an unresolved V gene in the studies checked, with the rest unexplained. The sample table contains tens of thousands of clones; only one count was recorded for roughly 88% of them. About 0.25% of the sample is taken by the ten largest. Sequences were derived from CD4+ or CD8+ T cells sorted from blood, sampled in a trial of the OX40 agonist ivuxolimab. The receptors were sampled from an adult with an advanced solid tumor such as melanoma, head and neck, liver or kidney cancer.

The sample holds one count of this clone. CDR3 protein: CASSVEPGLAGSRETQYF. The CDR3 DNA reads as TGTGCCAGCAGTGTTGAACCGGGACTAGCGGGATCGAGGGAGACCCAGTACTTC. The rearrangement joins TRBV2 to TRBJ2-5; TRBD2 aligns across 13 bases. There are 18 residues in the CDR3. Looked up from germline, CDR1 is SNHLY and CDR2 is FYNNEI. V was clipped by 4 bases and J by 5 bases; unmatched bases: 13. Complete variable domain (other parts from reference TRBV2 and TRBJ2-5): EPEVTQTPSHQVTQMGQEVILRCVPISNHLYFYWYRQILGQKVEFLVSFYNNEISEKSEIFDDQFSVERPDGSNFTLKIRSTKLEDSAMYFCASSVEPGLAGSRETQYFGPGTRLLVL.

The chain has TRBV5-4 and TRBJ1-1; tentative D call: TRBD1 (5 bases). Germline values: CDR1 SGHNT, CDR2 YYREEE (reference sequence). The V end was cut by 4 bases, the J end by 3 bases, with 16 bases between. CDR3 length: 15 amino acids. The CDR3 DNA reads TGTGCCAGCAGCATAACGGGACCGAGGGACACTGAAGCTTTCTTT. Its translation is CASSITGPRDTEAFF.

The chain is built from TRBV11-2 and TRBJ1-2; no definite D call. Germline lookup yields CDR1 SGHAT and CDR2 FQNNGV. Deletions cut 7 bases from V and 0 bases from J, with 12 bases between. The CDR3 is 14 residues long. CDR3 in amino acids: CASNPGLSNYGYTF. CDR3 bases: TGTGCCAGCAACCCCGGGCTGTCTAACTATGGCTACACCTTC.

The chain employs TRBV10-3 and TRBJ1-3, with TRBD1 matching over 7 bases. The CDR3 has 14 amino acids. In germline, CDR1 is ENHRY, CDR2 SYGVKD. J lost 4 bases, V lost 3 bases, and 3 bases had no gene match. The CDR3 loop is CAISDPDRGNTIYF. The CDR3 nucleotides read TGTGCCATCAGTGACCCGGACAGGGGAAACACCATATATTTT.

The chain employs TRBV2 and TRBJ1-4; the match to TRBD1 covers 8 bases. The CDR3 sequence is 14 residues long. Germline lookup yields CDR1 SNHLY and CDR2 FYNNEI. V lost 6 bases, J lost 8 bases, and 8 bases stayed unmatched. For the CDR3, the DNA is TGTGCCAGCAGATGGACAGGGAGGGGCGAAAAACTGTTTTTT. Residues: CASRWTGRGEKLFF.

The chain has TRBV5-6 and TRBJ2-2; 8 positions match TRBD1. In germline, CDR1 is SGHDT, CDR2 YYEEEE. The CDR3 is 17 amino acids. Unmatched junction bases numbered 8, after V lost 0 bases and J lost 4 bases. The CDR3, as DNA: TGTGCCAGCAGCTTGGCAGGACAGGGTTTGGTCACCGGGGAGCTGTTTTTT. Its protein is CASSLAGQGLVTGELFF. The variable domain in full, with the rest retrieved from reference TRBV5-6 and TRBJ2-2, is DAGVTQSPTHLIKTRGQQVTLRCSPKSGHDTVSWYQQALGQGPQFIFQYYEEEERQRGNFPDRFSGHQFPNYSSELNVNALLLGDSALYLCASSLAGQGLVTGELFFGEGSRLTVL.

The CDR3 spells CASSLEGGPSTDTQYF. CDR3 in DNA: TGCGCCAGCAGCTTGGAAGGCGGCCCTAGCACAGATACGCAGTATTTT. The chain uses TRBV5-1 and TRBJ2-3; D unclear. The length of the CDR3 is 16 residues. Trimming removed 0 bases from V and 0 bases from J, with 11 bases in between. Germline V gene sequence: CDR1 SGHRS, CDR2 YFSETQ.

The gene calls are TRBV5-5 and TRBJ2-3; 7 nucleotides match TRBD2. V shed 2 bases, J shed 0 bases, and the junction held 0 bases outside the gene matches. Germline V gives CDR1 SGHKS, CDR2 YYEKEE (reference sequence). This CDR3 spans 14 amino acids. The CDR3 DNA follows: TGTGCCAGCAGCTTTAGCGGGAGCACAGATACGCAGTATTTT. It specifies CASSFSGSTDTQYF.

The chain carries TRBV18 and TRBJ1-5; 9 bases line up with TRBD1. This CDR3 is built from 15 residues. From germline, CDR1 is KGHSH and CDR2 LQKENI. The ends lost 4 bases at V and 6 bases at J; junction bases unmatched: 7. CDR3 residues: CASSLNGQGSQPQHF. In DNA, the CDR3 is TGTGCCAGCTCACTAAACGGACAGGGGAGTCAGCCCCAGCATTTT.

The rearrangement links TRBV18 to TRBJ2-7, with a weak D call TRBD1 (6 bases). This CDR3 spans 15 amino acids. Germline values: CDR1 KGHSH, CDR2 LQKENI. V lost 2 bases and J 0 bases, leaving 11 bases between the germline ends. CDR3 residues: CASSPGRGPSYEQYF. As DNA, the CDR3 is TGTGCCAGCTCACCAGGCAGGGGACCCTCCTACGAGCAGTACTTC. Full variable domain (missing parts from reference TRBV18 and TRBJ2-7): NAGVMQNPRHLVRRRGQEARLRCSPMKGHSHVYWYRQLPEEGLKFMVYLQKENIIDESGMPKERFSAEFPKEGPSILRIQQVVRGDSAAYFCASSPGRGPSYEQYFGPGTRLTVT.

The chain combines TRBV6-5 with TRBJ1-1; possible D gene TRBD1, 6 bases. Deletions cut 7 bases from V and 8 bases from J, with 14 bases between. The V gene's germline CDR1 is MNHEY and CDR2 SVGAGI. The CDR3 has 12 residues. Written as DNA, the CDR3 is TGTGCCAGCAAGGGGGGTGGAGGGGAAGCTTTCTTT. This gives the protein CASKGGGGEAFF.

The chain recombines TRBV5-1 with TRBJ2-5; D remains ambiguous. CDR3 size: 16 residues. From germline, CDR1 is SGHRS and CDR2 YFSETQ. With 0 bases removed from V and 2 bases from J, the gap between germline ends came to 14 bases. The CDR3 protein is CASSLEPPPAQETQYF. CDR3 bases: TGCGCCAGCAGCTTGGAGCCACCCCCAGCTCAAGAGACCCAGTACTTC.

V and J are TRBV28 and TRBJ2-7; D might be TRBD1 or TRBD2, each matching 5 bases. CDR1 and CDR2 from the germline V gene are MDHEN and SYDVKM. V shed 8 bases and J shed 3 bases, with 14 bases lying between them. The CDR3 is 13 amino acids. The CDR3 loop is CASGTAQHYEQYF. The CDR3 nucleotides are TGTGCCAGCGGGACGGCACAGCACTACGAGCAGTACTTC.

This rearrangement joins TRBV4-1 to TRBJ2-7, with 10 bases fitting TRBD2. Germline assignment: CDR1 MGHRA and CDR2 YSYEKL. Losses at the gene ends were 4 bases for V and 4 bases for J; bases not matched to a gene: 7. CDR3 length equals 15 residues. CDR3 region: CASSPLAGARYEQYF. The CDR3 bases are TGCGCCAGCAGCCCTCTAGCGGGAGCTAGGTACGAGCAGTACTTC.

This clone was observed a few times. The gene calls are TRBV5-1 and TRBJ1-1; a weak D match, TRBD1 (6 bases). This CDR3 has 15 amino acids. The germline CDR1 and CDR2 sequences are SGHRS and YFSETQ. Trimming pared 4 bases from V and 1 base from J, leaving 14 bases between. This CDR3 reads CASSPGGGQNTEAFF. The CDR3 DNA is TGCGCCAGCAGCCCCGGGGGGGGACAGAACACTGAAGCTTTCTTT.

A few counts support this clone. V and J are TRBV7-9 and TRBJ2-7; no clear D gene. The CDR3 is 11 residues long. Trimming pared 5 bases from V and 0 bases from J, leaving 2 bases between. The germline V gene encodes CDR1 SEHNR and CDR2 FQNEAQ (reference sequence). The CDR3 nucleotides read TGTGCCAGCAGCGTCTCCTACGAGCAGTACTTC. This codes for CASSVSYEQYF.

The count of this clone is one. This chain links TRBV14 with TRBJ2-2, with D perhaps TRBD1 (5 bases). V was shortened by 1 base and J by 4 bases, with 10 bases between the two germline ends. The germline CDR1 and CDR2 sequences are SGHDN and FVKESK. The CDR3 is 15 residues long. The CDR3 here is CASSQANRITGELFF. Here the CDR3 DNA reads TGTGCCAGCAGCCAAGCAAACAGGATCACCGGGGAGCTGTTTTTT.

The rearrangement uses TRBV2 and TRBJ1-2; D not resolved. V lost 4 bases to trimming and J lost 0 bases, with 6 bases between them. The CDR3 covers 13 residues. Germline V gene lookup returns CDR1 SNHLY and CDR2 FYNNEI. The CDR3 nucleotides are TGTGCCAGCAGTGCATCGGCTAACTATGGCTACACCTTC. As protein: CASSASANYGYTF. Full variable domain (remainder filled in from reference TRBV2 and TRBJ1-2): EPEVTQTPSHQVTQMGQEVILRCVPISNHLYFYWYRQILGQKVEFLVSFYNNEISEKSEIFDDQFSVERPDGSNFTLKIRSTKLEDSAMYFCASSASANYGYTFGSGTRLTVV.

CDR3 sequence: CASSKDSGYNEQFF. The CDR3 DNA is TGTGCCAGCAGCAAAGACAGCGGGTACAATGAGCAGTTCTTC. This chain uses TRBV21-1 with TRBJ2-1; TRBD2 reflects the table's D call only, with no check against the DNA. TRBV21-1 is a documented pseudogene. This CDR3 contains 14 residues.

The chain is built from TRBV6-5 and TRBJ2-3; D is possibly TRBD1 (6 bases). CDR1 is MNHEY and CDR2 is SVGAGI in the germline V gene. The CDR3 loop spans 14 amino acids. V lost 3 bases and J 2 bases, leaving 9 bases between the germline ends. The CDR3 nucleotides are TGTGCCAGCAGTTATAGGACAGACACAGATACGCAGTATTTT. Amino acid sequence: CASSYRTDTDTQYF.

Worth noting for this clone: A read error may produce the germline difference seen at one junction end. This sample also contains other DNA sequences that code for the same CDR3. The rearrangement joins TRBV11-3 to TRBJ2-7; TRBD1 matches at 8 bases. This CDR3 has 14 residues. Germline V gene sequence: CDR1 SGHNT, CDR2 YENEEA. In nucleotides, the CDR3 is TGTGCCAGCAGCTTAGGGACAGGGTATGAGGAGCAGTATTTC. Residues: CASSLGTGYEEQYF.

This clone was seen once. V and J are TRBV5-1 and TRBJ1-1, with unresolved D. Trimming removed 0 bases at V and 1 base at J, with 10 bases between. Germline lookup yields CDR1 SGHRS and CDR2 YFSETQ. The CDR3 sequence is 15 residues long. CDR3 DNA: TGCGCCAGCAGCTTGGTTTCGAACCGGAACACTGAAGCTTTCTTT. It is translated as CASSLVSNRNTEAFF.

The chain couples TRBV9 to TRBJ2-3; 7 nucleotides agree with TRBD2. The germline V gene encodes CDR1 SGDLS and CDR2 YYNGEE. The CDR3 has 15 amino acids. Trimming took 3 bases from V and 2 from J; bases not matched to a gene: 6. Here the CDR3 reads CASSGQAGPTDTQYF. CDR3 DNA: TGTGCCAGCAGCGGACAAGCGGGACCCACAGATACGCAGTATTTT. The complete variable domain, with remaining parts taken from reference TRBV9 and TRBJ2-3, reads DSGVTQTPKHLITATGQRVTLRCSPRSGDLSVYWYQQSLDQGLQFLIQYYNGEERAKGNILERFSAQQFPDLHSELNLSSLELGDSALYFCASSGQAGPTDTQYFGPGTRLTVL.

The chain uses TRBV28 and TRBJ1-5; 11 bases fit TRBD1. Germline CDR1 is MDHEN and CDR2 is SYDVKM. V lost 10 bases and J lost 9; bases outside the gene matches: 8. This CDR3 spans 13 amino acids. Here the CDR3 DNA reads TGTGCCACCGGGGGACAGGGGGTTTGGCCCCAGCATTTT. Protein: CATGGQGVWPQHF.

The V and J genes are TRBV2 and TRBJ2-5, with 7 bases identical to TRBD2. V was clipped by 8 bases and J by 2 bases; unmatched bases: 5. This CDR3 spans 13 amino acids. Germline V gene sequence: CDR1 SNHLY, CDR2 FYNNEI. The CDR3 DNA follows: TGTGCCAGCCACTACGGGGGGCAAGAGACCCAGTACTTC. Protein product: CASHYGGQETQYF.

Here the CDR3 reads CASSQGGTDTQYF. The CDR3 coding sequence is TGTGCCAGCTCACAAGGGGGCACAGATACGCAGTATTTT. The rearrangement links TRBV18 to TRBJ2-3; possibly TRBD1 for D (5 bases). Germline values: CDR1 KGHSH, CDR2 LQKENI. V was pared by 4 bases and J by 1 base, with 6 bases between. The CDR3 runs to 13 residues.

The rearrangement links TRBV9 to TRBJ2-7, with D possibly matching TRBD2 (5 bases). V lost 4 bases to trimming and J lost 4 bases, with 9 bases between them. The CDR3 covers 12 residues. Germline CDR1 reads SGDLS; CDR2 reads YYNGEE. This CDR3 is CASSPGEYEQYF. The CDR3 DNA reads as TGTGCCAGCAGCCCCGGGGAATACGAGCAGTACTTC.

V is TRBV6-1 and J is TRBJ1-2, with TRBD1 as a possible D gene (5 bases). The germline gives CDR1 MNHNS, CDR2 SASEGT. CDR3 length equals 14 residues. V was cut by 3 bases and J by 4 bases, with 12 bases left in between. Here the CDR3 reads CASSDGGSLYGYTF. CDR3 DNA sequence: TGTGCCAGCAGTGACGGGGGGTCGCTCTATGGCTACACCTTC.

The chain combines TRBV13 with TRBJ2-3; 9 bases agree with TRBD2. The CDR3 loop spans 17 amino acids. Germline trimming cut 4 bases from V and 5 bases from J; bases unmatched to any gene: 13. Germline V gene lookup returns CDR1 PRHDT and CDR2 FYEKMQ (reference sequence). This chain's CDR3 is CASSWVGIAGVGDTQYF. CDR3 nucleotide sequence: TGTGCCAGCAGCTGGGTCGGAATAGCGGGAGTTGGAGATACGCAGTATTTT.